Each of the 8 T cell receptor beta chains below was sequenced from the same sample in a study of a mutant IDH1 vaccine in newly diagnosed glioma. The time point is: week 11, during vaccination. Doses consisted of 300 ug of mutant IDH1 20-mer peptide each, paired with topical imiquimod. The table came from immunoSEQ multiplex PCR; TCRdb's copy has only in-frame clones and leaves some out. The data hold 60,000 or so clones, with roughly 90% observed a single time. No antigen has been assigned to these receptors. Sequencing was performed on PBMCs, taken from a glioma patient whose treatment included an IDH1 peptide vaccine. These receptors were collected from a man between 35 and 55 years old with glioma.

The chain joins TRBV14 to TRBJ1-2; unclear D gene. The CDR3 consists of 12 residues. With 2 bases removed from V and 4 bases from J, the gap between germline ends came to 5 bases. Germline V gives CDR1 SGHDN, CDR2 FVKESK. CDR3 sequence: CASSQIGYGYTF. The CDR3 DNA reads TGTGCCAGCAGCCAAATTGGCTATGGCTACACCTTC.

The chain carries TRBV4-1 and TRBJ2-3; a possible D gene is TRBD1 (5 bases). The CDR3 has 19 residues. The germline V and J ends were trimmed by 2 bases and 3 bases, with 24 bases remaining between them. CDR1 and CDR2 from the germline V gene are MGHRA and YSYEKL. CDR3 in DNA: TGCGCCAGCAGCCAATCAACGGACCAGGGTGTTGGTTGGACAGATACGCAGTATTTT. Amino acid sequence: CASSQSTDQGVGWTDTQYF.

This clone was counted only a few times. Its ends do not fully match the called genes, so a read error is possible. This chain links TRBV4-2 with TRBJ2-7; D may be TRBD2 (6 bases). CDR1 and CDR2 from the germline V gene are LGHNA and YNFKEQ. The CDR3 runs to 18 residues. Here the CDR3 reads CASSQVLSRATPRGDSHF. CDR3 coding DNA: TGTGCCAGCAGCCAAGTTCTATCGCGGGCGACCCCCAGAGGGGACTCCCACTTC.

The chain carries TRBV28 and TRBJ2-1; D gene unclear. The CDR3 loop spans 14 amino acids. Trimming removed 3 bases from V and 8 bases from J, with 14 bases in between. From germline, CDR1 is MDHEN and CDR2 SYDVKM. The CDR3 nucleotides read TGTGCCAGCAGTTTTGTAGGGTCTGGAGATGAGCAGTTCTTC. It translates to CASSFVGSGDEQFF.

This clone has just a few counts. One end of the junction does not line up with germline, which may come from a read error. This chain joins TRBV28 and TRBJ1-2; 9 bases map to TRBD1. CDR3 length: 12 residues. The germline V gene encodes CDR1 MDHEN and CDR2 SYDVKM. CDR3: CRTGTGNYGYTF. The CDR3, as DNA: TGCAGAACCGGGACAGGGAATTATGGCTACACCTTC.

The chain links TRBV7-8 to TRBJ1-4; D possibly corresponds to TRBD1 (5 bases). In germline, CDR1 is SGHVS, CDR2 FQNEAQ. Trimming took off 5 bases at V and 3 bases at J, with 13 bases between the two ends. This CDR3 has 15 residues. In DNA form, the CDR3 reads TGTGCCAGCAGCCCCACCAGGGCAGCTAATGAAAAACTGTTTTTT. Translation: CASSPTRAANEKLFF.

This clone was recorded a few times. The chain combines TRBV7-8 with TRBJ2-6; D remains unclear. The CDR3 length is 18 residues. CDR1 SGHVS and CDR2 FQNEAQ come from the germline V gene. V lost 5 bases to trimming and J lost 2 bases, with 19 bases between them. CDR3 region: CASSPLDDASPGANVLTF. The CDR3 DNA sequence: TGTGCCAGCAGCCCATTGGACGATGCCTCACCTGGGGCCAACGTCCTGACTTTC. Full variable domain (rest looked up from reference TRBV7-8 and TRBJ2-6): GAGVSQSPRYKVAKRGQDVALRCDPISGHVSLFWYQQALGQGPEFLTYFQNEAQLDKSGLPSDRFFAERPEGSVSTLKIQRTQQEDSAVYLCASSPLDDASPGANVLTFGAGSRLTVL.

The genes are TRBV4-3 and TRBJ1-2, with 8 bases matching TRBD1. Germline V CDR1 and CDR2: LGHNA, YSLEER. CDR3 length equals 14 residues. J gave up 7 bases and V 3 bases, and 7 bases lay outside the gene matches. CDR3 bases: TGCGCCAGCAGCCACTTCGGACAGGGCGTTGGCTACACCTTC. This codes for CASSHFGQGVGYTF.